This T cell receptor beta chain was obtained from a study of Ad26.COV2.S vaccination and SARS-CoV-2 variants. Study-level results: Participants given vaccine showed non-spike TCR breadth similar to that of placebo recipients.

This clone came up a few times. The antigen is unknown. Described treatment: around 19 received Ad26.COV2.S at low or high dose, single or two shots; 5 received placebo; per-sample allocation not given. Samples were taken on day 63 after the first vaccine or placebo injection. V was pared by 6 bases and J by 2 bases, with 7 bases between. Germline lookup yields CDR1 MNHEY and CDR2 SMNVEV (reference sequence). This CDR3 has 13 amino acids. Profiled with immunoSEQ multiplex PCR; TCRdb holds only in-frame clones, not every one. The sample lists 440,000 or so clones; roughly nine tenths were seen once. This sequence joins TRBV27 and TRBJ2-2; perhaps TRBD2 as D (5 bases). The sequence was obtained from a person between 18 and 59 years old who received the Ad26.COV2.S COVID-19 vaccine or a placebo. The input for sequencing was peripheral blood, taken in a trial of Ad26.COV2.S vaccine versus placebo. The CDR3 nucleotides read TGTGCCAGCAGAGGGAGAAACACCGGGGAGCTGTTTTTT. This gives the protein CASRGRNTGELFF.